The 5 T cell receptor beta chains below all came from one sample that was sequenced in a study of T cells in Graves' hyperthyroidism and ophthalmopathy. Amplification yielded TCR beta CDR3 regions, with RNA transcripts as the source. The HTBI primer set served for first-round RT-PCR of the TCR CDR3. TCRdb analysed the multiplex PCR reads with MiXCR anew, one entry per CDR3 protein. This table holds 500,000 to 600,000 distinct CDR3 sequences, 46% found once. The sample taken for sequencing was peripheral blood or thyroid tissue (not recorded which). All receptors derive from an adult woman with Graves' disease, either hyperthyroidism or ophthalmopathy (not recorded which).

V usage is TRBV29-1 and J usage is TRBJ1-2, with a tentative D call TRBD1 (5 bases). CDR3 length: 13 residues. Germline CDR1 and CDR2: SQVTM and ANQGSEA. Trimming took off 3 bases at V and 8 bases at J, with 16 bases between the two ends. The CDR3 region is CSVEGPPKGGYTF. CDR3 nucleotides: TGCAGCGTTGAGGGTCCCCCCAAGGGGGGCTACACCTTC.

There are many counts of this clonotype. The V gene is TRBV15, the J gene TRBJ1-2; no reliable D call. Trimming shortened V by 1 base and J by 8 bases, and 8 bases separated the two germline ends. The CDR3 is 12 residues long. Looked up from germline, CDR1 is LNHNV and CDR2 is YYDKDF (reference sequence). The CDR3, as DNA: TGTGCCACCAGCAGAGGGGCGGAGGGCTACACCTTC. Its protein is CATSRGAEGYTF.

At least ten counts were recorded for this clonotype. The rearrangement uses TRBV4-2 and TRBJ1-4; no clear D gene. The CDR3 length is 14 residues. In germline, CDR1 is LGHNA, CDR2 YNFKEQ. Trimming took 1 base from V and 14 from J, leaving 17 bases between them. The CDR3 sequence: CASSQVLGTVALFF. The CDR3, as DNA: TGTGCCAGCAGCCAAGTACTAGGAACCGTAGCCCTGTTTTTT.

The CDR3, as DNA: TGTGCCATCAGTGAGTCGACGGGGGCGCTTGATCAGCCCCAGCATTTT. Translating gives CAISESTGALDQPQHF. The rearrangement uses TRBV10-3 and TRBJ1-5, with D tentatively TRBD1 (6 bases). The CDR3 is 16 amino acids. V lost 0 bases, J lost 5 bases, and 14 bases lay in between. The germline CDR1 and CDR2 sequences are ENHRY and SYGVKD.

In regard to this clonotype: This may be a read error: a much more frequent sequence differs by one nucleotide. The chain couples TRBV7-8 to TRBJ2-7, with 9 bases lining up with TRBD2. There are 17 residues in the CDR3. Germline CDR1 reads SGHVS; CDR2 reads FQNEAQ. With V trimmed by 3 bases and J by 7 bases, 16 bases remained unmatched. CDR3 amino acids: CASSLRARVAGEYEQYF. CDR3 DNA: TGTGCCAGCAGCTTGCGGGCGAGGGTAGCGGGAGAGTATGAGCAGTACTTC.